This T cell receptor (beta chain) was documented in a study of blood T cells in healthy people across ages. Study-wide context: Template switching recovered approximately one barcoded beta molecule for every two T cells. General study results and limits: Expanded clonotype changes were possibly confounded by unknown donor CMV status. Percentage of naive T cells showed a strong correlation with TCR beta diversity.

This clonotype came up a few times. Its antigen is currently unknown. V was pared by 2 bases and J by 4 bases, with 7 bases of the junction left unmatched. Germline V gene sequence: CDR1 SGHTA, CDR2 FQGNSA. CDR3 size: 16 residues. A J-beta primer mix and a sample-barcoded 5' primer were used in a second PCR of roughly 6 to 11 cycles. Each cDNA was tagged by a template-switch adaptor containing 12 random nucleotides. One entry per CDR3 protein, called by TCRdb with MiXCR from the 5' RACE reads. The table shows fewer than 1.5 million distinct CDR3 sequences, with 40% to 50% occurring only once. The receptor's source is a woman younger than 30 in good health. The chain joins TRBV7-2 to TRBJ2-3; TRBD2 aligns across 9 bases. The sample comprised blood. The CDR3 is CASSLRWGGGADTQYF. As DNA, the CDR3 is TGTGCCAGCAGCTTACGGTGGGGCGGGGGGGCAGATACGCAGTATTTT. Full variable domain (outside the CDR3, taken from reference TRBV7-2 and TRBJ2-3): GAGVSQSPSNKVTEKGKDVELRCDPISGHTALYWYRQSLGQGLEFLIYFQGNSAPDKSGLPSDRFSAERTGGSVSTLTIQRTQQEDSAVYLCASSLRWGGGADTQYFGPGTRLTVL.